A selection of T cell receptor beta chains follows, all from one sample in a study of T cells expressing NK-cell markers. Reanalyzing the 5' RACE reads, TCRdb keeps one entry per CDR3 protein, without DNA. This sample's table has 400,000 or so distinct CDR3 sequences. The sample taken for sequencing was blood T cells: a sorted CD56 or NKG2C T cell subset, CD4+ or CD8+ T cells, or bulk PBMC T cells (not recorded which). Receptors originate from a woman aged 45-65 years in good health. Each CDR3 is given with its conserved first and last residue.

TRBJ2-6,TRBV13,CASSQRDILSGANVLTF
TRBJ2-1,TRBV5-1,CASSFLAGGMNEQFF
TRBJ2-1,TRBV27,CASSLAGTKAYNEQFF
TRBJ2-5,TRBV5-1,CASSLAGVGQTQYF
TRBJ2-7,TRBV20-1,CSATLTVEQYF
TRBJ2-7,TRBV20-1,CSARGAVFYEQYF
TRBJ2-3,TRBV10-3,CAISRGGEFADTQYF
TRBJ1-4,TRBV30,CAWSNRVREKLFF
TRBJ2-1,TRBV5-1,CASSLEASHLEQFF
TRBJ2-7,TRBV7-2,CASSSRPPNSREQYF
TRBJ2-3,TRBV29-1,CSYLSRGDTQYF
TRBJ2-7,TRBV7-8,CASSLAPPASGIYEQYF
TRBJ2-1,TRBV29-1,CSVQETPPNEQFF
TRBJ2-1,TRBV29-1,CSVKTSRQEFF
TRBJ2-3,TRBV20-1,CSASRGRGGTDTQYF